This T cell receptor beta chain is drawn from a study of T cell responses to AZD1222 COVID-19 vaccine. The CDR3 spans 11 residues. Trimming removed 8 bases at V and 5 bases at J, with 12 bases between. Germline assignment: CDR1 GTSNPN and CDR2 SVGIG (reference sequence). A single count supports this clone. Only in-frame clones appear in the TCRdb table, and some are missing; sequencing was by immunoSEQ multiplex PCR. The table records 95,000 to 100,000 clones, roughly 86% of them present only once. The specimen comprised peripheral blood, sampled on day 0 of AZD1222 vaccination. This TCR derives from an adult in good health. The J gene is TRBJ1-1, the V gene TRBV30; D may be TRBD1 (5 bases). The CDR3 region is CALQELTEAFF. The CDR3 coding sequence is TGTGCCCTACAGGAATTGACTGAAGCTTTCTTT.